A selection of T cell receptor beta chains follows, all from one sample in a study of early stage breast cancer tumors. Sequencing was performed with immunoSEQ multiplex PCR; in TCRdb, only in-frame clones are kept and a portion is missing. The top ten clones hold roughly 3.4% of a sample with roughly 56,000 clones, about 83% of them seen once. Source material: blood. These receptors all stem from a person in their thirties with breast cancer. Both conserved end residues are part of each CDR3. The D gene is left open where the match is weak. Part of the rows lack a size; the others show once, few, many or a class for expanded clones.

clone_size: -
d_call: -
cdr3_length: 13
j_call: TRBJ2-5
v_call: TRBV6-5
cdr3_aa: CASRASEFETQYF
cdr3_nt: TGTGCCAGCAGGGCTAGTGAATTTGAGACCCAGTACTTC

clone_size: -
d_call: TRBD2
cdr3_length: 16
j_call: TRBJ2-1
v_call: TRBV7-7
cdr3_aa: CASSLAATSGTNEQFF
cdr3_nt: TGTGCCAGCAGCTTAGCGGCGACTAGCGGGACAAATGAGCAGTTCTTC

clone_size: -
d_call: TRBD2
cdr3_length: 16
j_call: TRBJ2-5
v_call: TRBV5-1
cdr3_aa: CASSLESGRGQETQYF
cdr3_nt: TGCGCCAGCAGCTTGGAGAGCGGGAGGGGCCAAGAGACCCAGTACTTC

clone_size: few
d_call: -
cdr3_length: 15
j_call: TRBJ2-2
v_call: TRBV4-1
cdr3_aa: CASSHGTENTGELFF
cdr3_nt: TGCGCCAGCAGCCATGGGACTGAGAACACCGGGGAGCTGTTTTTT

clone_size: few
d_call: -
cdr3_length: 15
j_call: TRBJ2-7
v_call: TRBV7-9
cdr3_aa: CASSNLVGVTYEQYF
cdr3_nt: TGTGCCAGCAGCAACTTGGTTGGGGTAACCTACGAGCAGTACTTC

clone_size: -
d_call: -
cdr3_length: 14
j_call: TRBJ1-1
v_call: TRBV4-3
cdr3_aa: CASSPKIRGTEAFF
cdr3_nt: TGCGCCAGCAGCCCCAAGATAAGGGGCACTGAAGCTTTCTTT

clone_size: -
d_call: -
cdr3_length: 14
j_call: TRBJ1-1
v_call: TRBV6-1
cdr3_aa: CASSVDGAYTEAFF
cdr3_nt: TGTGCCAGCAGTGTGGACGGGGCTTACACTGAAGCTTTCTTT

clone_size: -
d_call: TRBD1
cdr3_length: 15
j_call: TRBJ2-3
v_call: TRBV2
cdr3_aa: CASSARQGSTDTQYF
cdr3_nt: TGTGCCAGCAGTGCCCGACAGGGGTCCACAGATACGCAGTATTTT

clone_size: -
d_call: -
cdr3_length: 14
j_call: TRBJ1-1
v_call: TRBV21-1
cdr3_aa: CASSNRDRGTEAFF
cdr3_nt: TGTGCCAGCAGCAACCGGGACAGGGGCACTGAAGCTTTCTTT

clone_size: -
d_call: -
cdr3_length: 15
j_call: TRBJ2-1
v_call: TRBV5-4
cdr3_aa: CASSFGGNFGNEQFF
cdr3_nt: -

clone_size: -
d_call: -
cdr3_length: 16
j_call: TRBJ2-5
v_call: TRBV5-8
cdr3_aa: CASSSRHRDGKETQYF
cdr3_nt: TGTGCCAGCAGCTCTAGGCACCGGGACGGAAAAGAGACCCAGTACTTC

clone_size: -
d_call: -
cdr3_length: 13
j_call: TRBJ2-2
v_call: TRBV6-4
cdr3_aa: CASNHPNTGELFF
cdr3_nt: TGTGCCAGCAACCACCCCAACACCGGGGAGCTGTTTTTT

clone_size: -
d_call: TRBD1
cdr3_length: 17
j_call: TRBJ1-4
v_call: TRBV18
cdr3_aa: CASSPTQGGTTNEKLFF
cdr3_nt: TGTGCCAGCTCACCGACACAGGGGGGGACAACTAATGAAAAACTGTTTTTT

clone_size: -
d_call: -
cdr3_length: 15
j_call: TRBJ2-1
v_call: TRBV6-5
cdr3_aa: CASSYGLSSYNEQFF
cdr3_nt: TGTGCCAGCAGTTACGGACTAAGCTCCTACAATGAGCAGTTCTTC

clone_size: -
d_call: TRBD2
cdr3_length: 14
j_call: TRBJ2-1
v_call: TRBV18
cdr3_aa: CASSGSGSGNEQFF
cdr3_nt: TGTGCCAGCTCGGGTAGCGGGAGCGGGAATGAGCAGTTCTTC

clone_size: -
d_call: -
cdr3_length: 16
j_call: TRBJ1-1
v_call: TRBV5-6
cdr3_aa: CARNFSGGPMNTEAFF
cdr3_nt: TGTGCCAGAAATTTCTCGGGCGGGCCCATGAACACTGAAGCTTTCTTT

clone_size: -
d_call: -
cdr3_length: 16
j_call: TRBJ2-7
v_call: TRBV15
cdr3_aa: CATSRGGDSATYEQYF
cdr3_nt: TGTGCCACCAGCAGGGGGGGGGACAGTGCGACCTACGAGCAGTACTTC

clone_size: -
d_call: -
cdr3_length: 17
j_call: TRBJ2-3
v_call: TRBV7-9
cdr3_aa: CASSPFLRPQRTDTQYF
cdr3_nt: TGTGCCAGCAGCCCCTTCCTCCGGCCCCAACGCACAGATACGCAGTATTTT

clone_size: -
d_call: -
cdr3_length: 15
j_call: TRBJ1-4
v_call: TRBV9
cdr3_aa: CASSPGPISDEKLFF
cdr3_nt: TGTGCCAGCAGCCCTGGACCGATTAGTGATGAAAAACTGTTTTTT

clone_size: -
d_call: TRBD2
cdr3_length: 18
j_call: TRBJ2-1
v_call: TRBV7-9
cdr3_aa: CASSFRTSGSIWDNEQFF
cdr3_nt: TGTGCCAGCAGCTTCCGGACTAGCGGGAGTATATGGGACAATGAGCAGTTCTTC

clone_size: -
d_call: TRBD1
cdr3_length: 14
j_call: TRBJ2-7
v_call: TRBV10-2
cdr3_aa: CASSEGQGGYEQYF
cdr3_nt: TGCGCCAGCAGTGAGGGACAGGGAGGCTACGAGCAGTACTTC

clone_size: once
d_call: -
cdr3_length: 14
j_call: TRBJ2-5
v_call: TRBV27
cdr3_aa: CASSPRLGQETQYF
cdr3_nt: TGTGCCAGCAGTCCGAGACTGGGGCAGGAGACCCAGTACTTC

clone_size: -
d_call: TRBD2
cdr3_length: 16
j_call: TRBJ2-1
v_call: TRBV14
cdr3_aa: CASSQALGLAGGENVF
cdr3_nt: TGTGCCAGCAGCCAAGCCCTCGGACTAGCGGGAGGGGAGAATGTCTTC

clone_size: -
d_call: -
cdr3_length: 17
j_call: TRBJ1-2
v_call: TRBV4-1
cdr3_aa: CASSQDKPRSGANGYTF
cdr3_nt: TGCGCCAGCAGCCAAGATAAACCCCGGTCAGGGGCGAATGGCTACACCTTC

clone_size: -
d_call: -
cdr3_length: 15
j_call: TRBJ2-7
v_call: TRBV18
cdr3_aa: CASSPRGEKGYEQYF
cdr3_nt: TGTGCCAGCTCACCACGCGGAGAAAAGGGGTACGAGCAGTACTTC

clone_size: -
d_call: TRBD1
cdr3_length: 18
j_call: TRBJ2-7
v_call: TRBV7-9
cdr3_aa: CASSLEGFRQGAPREQYF
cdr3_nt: TGTGCCAGCAGCTTAGAGGGGTTTAGACAGGGGGCCCCTCGCGAGCAGTACTTC

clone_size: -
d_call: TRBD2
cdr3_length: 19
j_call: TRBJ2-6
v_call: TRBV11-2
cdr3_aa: CASSRPRGGSNSGANVLTF
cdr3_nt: TGTGCCAGCAGCCGACCCCGGGGGGGATCCAACTCTGGGGCCAACGTCCTGACTTTC

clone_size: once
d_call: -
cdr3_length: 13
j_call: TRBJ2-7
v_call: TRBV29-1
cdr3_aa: CSPPTRHTYEQYF
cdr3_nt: TGCAGCCCCCCGACAAGGCATACCTACGAGCAGTACTTC

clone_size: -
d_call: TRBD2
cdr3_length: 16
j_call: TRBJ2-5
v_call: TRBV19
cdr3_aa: CATSPGGAPLAETQYF
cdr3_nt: TGTGCCACCAGCCCGGGGGGGGCCCCATTAGCAGAGACCCAGTACTTC